This T cell receptor beta chain was recovered during a study of blood T cell repertoires in COVID-19. Study-level background: Specimens from acute and convalescent COVID-19 originated in the United States, Italy and Spain. Sources were T cells, B-cell-depleted T cells, or PBMCs; the material itself was cDNA or gDNA.

As processed by the authors: Using reference gene primer amplification, nucleated cell counts were estimated. Sequenced by immunoSEQ multiplex PCR; TCRdb stores in-frame clones only, minus some. The DNA gave D and trimming, while V, J and clone size come from that table. The sample has 250,000 or so clones, over 80% seen once; the top ten hold roughly 2%. This CDR3 has 12 residues. The V end was cut by 3 bases, the J end by 11 bases, with 13 bases between. From germline, CDR1 is LGHDT and CDR2 YNNKEL (reference sequence). This sequence was found in a man between 25 and 39 years old who had recovered from COVID-19. Source material: peripheral blood. This sequence joins TRBV3-1 (or the pseudogene TRBV3-2) and TRBJ1-1; D is unclear. This CDR3 is CASSQERRAAFF. The CDR3 DNA reads TGTGCCAGCAGCCAGGAGCGGCGGGCGGCTTTCTTT.